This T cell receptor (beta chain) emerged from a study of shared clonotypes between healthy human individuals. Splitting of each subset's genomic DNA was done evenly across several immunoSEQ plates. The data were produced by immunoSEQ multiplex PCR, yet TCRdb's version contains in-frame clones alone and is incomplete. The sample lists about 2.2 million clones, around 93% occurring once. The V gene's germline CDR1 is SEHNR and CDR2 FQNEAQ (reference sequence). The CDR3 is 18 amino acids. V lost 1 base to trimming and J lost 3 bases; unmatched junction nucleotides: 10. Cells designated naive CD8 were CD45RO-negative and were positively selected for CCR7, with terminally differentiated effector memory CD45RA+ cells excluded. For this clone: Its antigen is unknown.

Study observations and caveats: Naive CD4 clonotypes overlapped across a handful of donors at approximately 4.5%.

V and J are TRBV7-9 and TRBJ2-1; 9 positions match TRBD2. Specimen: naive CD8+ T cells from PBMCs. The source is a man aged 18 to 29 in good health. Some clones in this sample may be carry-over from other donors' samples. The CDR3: CASSLGGVAGAIYNEQFF. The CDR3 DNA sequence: TGTGCCAGCAGCTTAGGTGGGGTAGCGGGAGCTATCTACAATGAGCAGTTCTTC.